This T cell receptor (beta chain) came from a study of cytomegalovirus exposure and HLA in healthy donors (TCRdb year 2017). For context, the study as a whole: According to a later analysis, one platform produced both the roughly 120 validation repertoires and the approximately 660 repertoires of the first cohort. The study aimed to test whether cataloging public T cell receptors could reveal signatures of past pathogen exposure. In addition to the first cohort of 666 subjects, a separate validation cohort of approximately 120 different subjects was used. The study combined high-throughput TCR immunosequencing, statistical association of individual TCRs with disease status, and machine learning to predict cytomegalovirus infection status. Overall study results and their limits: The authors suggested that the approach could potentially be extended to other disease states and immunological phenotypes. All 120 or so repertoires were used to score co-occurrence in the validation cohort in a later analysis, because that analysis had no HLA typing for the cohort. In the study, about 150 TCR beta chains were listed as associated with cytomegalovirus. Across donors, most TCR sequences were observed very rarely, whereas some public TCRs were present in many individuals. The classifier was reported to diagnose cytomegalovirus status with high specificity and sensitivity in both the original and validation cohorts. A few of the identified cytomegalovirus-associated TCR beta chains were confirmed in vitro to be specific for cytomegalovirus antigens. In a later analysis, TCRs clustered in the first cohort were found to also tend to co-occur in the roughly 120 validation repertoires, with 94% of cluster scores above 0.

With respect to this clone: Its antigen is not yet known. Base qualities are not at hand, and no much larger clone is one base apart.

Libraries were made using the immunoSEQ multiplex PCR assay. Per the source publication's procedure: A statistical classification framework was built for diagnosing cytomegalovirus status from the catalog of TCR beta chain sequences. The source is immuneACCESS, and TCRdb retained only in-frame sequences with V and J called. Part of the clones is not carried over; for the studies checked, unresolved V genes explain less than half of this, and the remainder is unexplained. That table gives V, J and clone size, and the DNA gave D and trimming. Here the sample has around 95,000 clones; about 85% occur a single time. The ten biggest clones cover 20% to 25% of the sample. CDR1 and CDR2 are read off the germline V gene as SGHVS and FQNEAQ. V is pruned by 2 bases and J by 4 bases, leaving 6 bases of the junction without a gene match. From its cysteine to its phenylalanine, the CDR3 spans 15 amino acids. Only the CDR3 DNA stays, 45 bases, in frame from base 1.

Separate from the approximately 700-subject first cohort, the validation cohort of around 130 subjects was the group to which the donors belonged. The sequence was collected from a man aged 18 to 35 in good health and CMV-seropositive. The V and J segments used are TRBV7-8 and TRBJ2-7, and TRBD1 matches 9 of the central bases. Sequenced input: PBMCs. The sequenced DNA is TGTGCCAGCAGCTTATACCGCGGGACAGGGTACGAGCAGTACTTC. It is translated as CASSLYRGTGYEQYF.